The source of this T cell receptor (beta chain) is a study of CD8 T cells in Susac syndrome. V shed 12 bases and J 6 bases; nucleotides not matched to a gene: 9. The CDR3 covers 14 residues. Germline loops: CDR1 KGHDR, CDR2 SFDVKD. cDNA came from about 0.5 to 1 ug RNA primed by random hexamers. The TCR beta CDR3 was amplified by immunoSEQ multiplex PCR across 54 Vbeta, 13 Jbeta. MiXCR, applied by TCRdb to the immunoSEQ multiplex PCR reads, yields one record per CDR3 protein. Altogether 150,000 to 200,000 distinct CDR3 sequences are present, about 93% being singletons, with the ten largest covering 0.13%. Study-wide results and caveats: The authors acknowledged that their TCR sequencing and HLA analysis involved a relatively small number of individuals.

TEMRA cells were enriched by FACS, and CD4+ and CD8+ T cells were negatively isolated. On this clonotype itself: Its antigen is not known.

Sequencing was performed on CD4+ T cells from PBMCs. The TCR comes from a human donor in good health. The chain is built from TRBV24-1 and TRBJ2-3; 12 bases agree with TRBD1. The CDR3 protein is CASQSGTGGDTQYF. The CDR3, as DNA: TGTGCCTCCCAATCCGGGACAGGGGGCGATACGCAGTATTTT.